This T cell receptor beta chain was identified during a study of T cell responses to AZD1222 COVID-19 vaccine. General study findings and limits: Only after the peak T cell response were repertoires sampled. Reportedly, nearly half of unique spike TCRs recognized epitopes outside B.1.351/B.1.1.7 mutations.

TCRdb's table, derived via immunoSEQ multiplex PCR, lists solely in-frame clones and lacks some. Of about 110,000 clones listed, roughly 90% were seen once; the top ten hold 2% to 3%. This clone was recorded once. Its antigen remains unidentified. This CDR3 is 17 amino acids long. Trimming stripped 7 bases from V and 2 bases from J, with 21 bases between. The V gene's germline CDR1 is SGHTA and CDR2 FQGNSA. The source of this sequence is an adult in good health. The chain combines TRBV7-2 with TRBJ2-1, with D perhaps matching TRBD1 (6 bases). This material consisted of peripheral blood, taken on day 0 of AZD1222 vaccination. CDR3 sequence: CASTPRGSEGTYNEQFF. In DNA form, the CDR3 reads TGTGCCAGCACCCCCAGGGGTTCAGAGGGCACCTACAATGAGCAGTTCTTC.